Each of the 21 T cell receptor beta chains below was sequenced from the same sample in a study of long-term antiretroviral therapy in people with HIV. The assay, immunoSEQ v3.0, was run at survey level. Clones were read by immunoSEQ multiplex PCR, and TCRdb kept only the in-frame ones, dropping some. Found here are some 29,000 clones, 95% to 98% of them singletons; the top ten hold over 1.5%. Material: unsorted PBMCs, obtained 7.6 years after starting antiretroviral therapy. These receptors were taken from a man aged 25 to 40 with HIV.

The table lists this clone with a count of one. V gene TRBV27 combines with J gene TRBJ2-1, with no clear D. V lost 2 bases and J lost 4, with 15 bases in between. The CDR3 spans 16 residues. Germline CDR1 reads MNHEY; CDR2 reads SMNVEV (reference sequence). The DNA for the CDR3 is TGTGCCAGCAGTTTAGCCAGCTGGATTTCTTACAATGAGCAGTTCTTC. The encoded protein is CASSLASWISYNEQFF.

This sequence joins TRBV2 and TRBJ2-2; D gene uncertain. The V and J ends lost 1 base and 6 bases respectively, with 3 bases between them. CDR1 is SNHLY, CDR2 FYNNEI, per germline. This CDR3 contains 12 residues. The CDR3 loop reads CASSEGAGELFF. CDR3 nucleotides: TGTGCCAGCAGTGAAGGGGCCGGGGAGCTGTTTTTT.

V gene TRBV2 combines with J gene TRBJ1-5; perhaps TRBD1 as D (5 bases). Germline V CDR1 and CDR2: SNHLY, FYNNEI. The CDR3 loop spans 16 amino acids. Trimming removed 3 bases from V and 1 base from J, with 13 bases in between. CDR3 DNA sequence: TGTGCCAGCAGTGAGTTTTGGGGACCGAGCAATCAGCCCCAGCATTTT. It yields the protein CASSEFWGPSNQPQHF.

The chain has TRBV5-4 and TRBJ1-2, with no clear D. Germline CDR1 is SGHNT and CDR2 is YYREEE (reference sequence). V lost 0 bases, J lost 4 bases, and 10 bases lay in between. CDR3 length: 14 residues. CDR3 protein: CASSLGSGIYGYTF. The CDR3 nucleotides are TGTGCCAGCAGCTTGGGTTCGGGGATCTATGGCTACACCTTC. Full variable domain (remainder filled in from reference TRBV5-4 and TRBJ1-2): ETGVTQSPTHLIKTRGQQVTLRCSSQSGHNTVSWYQQALGQGPQFIFQYYREEENGRGNFPPRFSGLQFPNYSSELNVNALELDDSALYLCASSLGSGIYGYTFGSGTRLTVV.

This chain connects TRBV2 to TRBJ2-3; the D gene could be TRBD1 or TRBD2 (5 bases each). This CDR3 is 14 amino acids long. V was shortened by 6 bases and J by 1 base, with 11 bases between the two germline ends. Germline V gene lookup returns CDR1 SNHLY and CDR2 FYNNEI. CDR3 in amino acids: CASRAGTGTDTQYF. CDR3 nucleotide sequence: TGTGCCAGCAGGGCCGGGACGGGCACAGATACGCAGTATTTT.

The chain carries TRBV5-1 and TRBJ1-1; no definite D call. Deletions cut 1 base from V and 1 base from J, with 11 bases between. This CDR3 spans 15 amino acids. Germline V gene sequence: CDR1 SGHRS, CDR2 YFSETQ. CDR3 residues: CASSLMQDGNTEAFF. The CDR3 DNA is TGCGCCAGCAGCTTGATGCAGGACGGGAACACTGAAGCTTTCTTT.

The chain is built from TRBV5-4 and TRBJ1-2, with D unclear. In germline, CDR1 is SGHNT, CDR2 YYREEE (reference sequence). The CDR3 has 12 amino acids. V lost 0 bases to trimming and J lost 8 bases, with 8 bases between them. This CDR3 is CASSLGKQGYTF. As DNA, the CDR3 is TGTGCCAGCAGCTTGGGGAAACAGGGCTACACCTTC.

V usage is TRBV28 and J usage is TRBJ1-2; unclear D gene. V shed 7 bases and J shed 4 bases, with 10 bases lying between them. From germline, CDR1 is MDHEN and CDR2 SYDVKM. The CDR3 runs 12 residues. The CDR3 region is CASTRGGYGYTF. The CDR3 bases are TGTGCCAGCACCCGGGGAGGCTATGGCTACACCTTC.

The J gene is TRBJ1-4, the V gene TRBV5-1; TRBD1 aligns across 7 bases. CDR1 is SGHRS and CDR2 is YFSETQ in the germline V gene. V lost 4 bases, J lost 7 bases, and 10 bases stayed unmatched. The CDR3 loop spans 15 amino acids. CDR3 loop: CASSTDRERFEKLFF. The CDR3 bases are TGCGCCAGCAGCACCGACAGGGAAAGGTTTGAAAAACTGTTTTTT.

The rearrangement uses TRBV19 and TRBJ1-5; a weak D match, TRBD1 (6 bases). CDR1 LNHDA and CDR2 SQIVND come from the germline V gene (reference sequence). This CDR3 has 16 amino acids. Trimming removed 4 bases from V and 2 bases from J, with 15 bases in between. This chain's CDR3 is CASSTLGGLGNQPQHF. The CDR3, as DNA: TGTGCCAGTAGTACCCTGGGGGGGCTCGGCAATCAGCCCCAGCATTTT.

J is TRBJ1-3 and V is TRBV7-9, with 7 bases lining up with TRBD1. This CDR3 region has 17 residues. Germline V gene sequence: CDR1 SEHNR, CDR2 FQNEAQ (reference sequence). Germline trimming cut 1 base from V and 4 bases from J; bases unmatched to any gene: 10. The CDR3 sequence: CASSLGRTGDAGNTIYF. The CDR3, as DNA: TGTGCCAGCAGCTTAGGTCGGACAGGTGACGCGGGAAACACCATATATTTT.

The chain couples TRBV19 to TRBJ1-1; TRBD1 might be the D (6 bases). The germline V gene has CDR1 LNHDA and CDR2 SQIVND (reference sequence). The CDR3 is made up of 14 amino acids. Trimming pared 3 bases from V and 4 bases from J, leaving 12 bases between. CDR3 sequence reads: CASSIRGRGTEAFF. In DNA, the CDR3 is TGTGCCAGTAGTATCAGGGGCAGGGGCACTGAAGCTTTCTTT.

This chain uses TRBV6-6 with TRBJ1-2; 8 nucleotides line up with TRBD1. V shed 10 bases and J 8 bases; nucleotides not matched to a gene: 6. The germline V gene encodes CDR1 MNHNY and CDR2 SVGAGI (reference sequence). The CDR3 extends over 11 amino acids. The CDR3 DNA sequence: TGTGCCACCGGACAGGGCGGAGGCTACACCTTC. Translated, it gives CATGQGGGYTF.

This chain's CDR3 is CASSLTTGNTEAFF. For the CDR3, the DNA is TGTGCCAGCAGCTTGACGACGGGGAACACTGAAGCTTTCTTT. V and J are TRBV7-2 and TRBJ1-1; D unclear. The CDR3 length is 14 residues. Germline loops: CDR1 SGHTA, CDR2 FQGNSA. The ends were cut back, 3 bases at V and 1 base at J, with 9 bases in the middle. Supplemented by reference TRBV7-2 and TRBJ1-1, the full variable domain reads GAGVSQSPSNKVTEKGKDVELRCDPISGHTALYWYRQSLGQGLEFLIYFQGNSAPDKSGLPSDRFSAERTGGSVSTLTIQRTQQEDSAVYLCASSLTTGNTEAFFGQGTRLTVV.

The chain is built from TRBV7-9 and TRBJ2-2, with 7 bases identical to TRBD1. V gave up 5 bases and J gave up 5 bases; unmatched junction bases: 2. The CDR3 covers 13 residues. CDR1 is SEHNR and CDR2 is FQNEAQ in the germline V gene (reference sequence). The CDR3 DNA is TGTGCCAGCAGCCCGGACAGGACCGGGGAGCTGTTTTTT. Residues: CASSPDRTGELFF.

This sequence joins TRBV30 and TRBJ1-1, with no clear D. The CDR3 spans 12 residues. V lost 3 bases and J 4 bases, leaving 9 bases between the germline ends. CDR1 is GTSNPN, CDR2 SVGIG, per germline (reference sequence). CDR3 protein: CAWRIQATEAFF. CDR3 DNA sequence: TGTGCCTGGAGGATCCAGGCCACTGAAGCTTTCTTT.

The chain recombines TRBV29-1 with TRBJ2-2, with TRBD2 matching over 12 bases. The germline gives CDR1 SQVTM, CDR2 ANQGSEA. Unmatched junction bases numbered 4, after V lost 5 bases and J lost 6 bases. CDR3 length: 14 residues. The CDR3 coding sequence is TGCAGCGTTTTACCTAGCGGGAGGGCCGGGGAGCTGTTTTTT. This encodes CSVLPSGRAGELFF.

The DNA for the CDR3 is TGCAGCACTACTAGCGGGAGGATAGATACGCAGTATTTT. It is translated as CSTTSGRIDTQYF. The chain couples TRBV29-1 to TRBJ2-3; 12 bases align to TRBD2. Germline CDR1 reads SQVTM; CDR2 reads ANQGSEA. V dropped 8 bases and J dropped 5; count of bases not matched to a gene: 5. This CDR3 has 13 residues.

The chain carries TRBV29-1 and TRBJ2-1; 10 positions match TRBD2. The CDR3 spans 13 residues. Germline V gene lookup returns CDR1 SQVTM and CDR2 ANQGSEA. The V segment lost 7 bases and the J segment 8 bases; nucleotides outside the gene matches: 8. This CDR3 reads CSARPSGSYEQFF. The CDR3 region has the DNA TGCAGCGCCCGCCCTAGCGGGAGCTATGAGCAGTTCTTC.

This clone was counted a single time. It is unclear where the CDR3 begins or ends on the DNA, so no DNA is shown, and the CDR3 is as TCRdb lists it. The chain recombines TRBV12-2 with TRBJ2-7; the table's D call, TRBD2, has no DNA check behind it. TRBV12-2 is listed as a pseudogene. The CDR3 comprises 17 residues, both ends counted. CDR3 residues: CASRLGGWASGTYEQYF.

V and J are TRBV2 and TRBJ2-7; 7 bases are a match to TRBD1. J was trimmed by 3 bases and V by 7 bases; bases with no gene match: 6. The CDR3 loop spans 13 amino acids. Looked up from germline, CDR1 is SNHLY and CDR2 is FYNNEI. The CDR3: CASTGTVSYEQYF. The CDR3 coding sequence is TGTGCCAGCACCGGGACAGTAAGCTACGAGCAGTACTTC.